This T cell receptor (beta chain) was sequenced during a study of shared clonotypes between healthy human individuals. Regarding the study as a whole: Naive CD4 clonotypes overlapped across a few donors at about 5.2%. Among the subsets, naive ones generally showed larger estimated richness than memory ones.

Naive CD8 cells were CD45RO-negative, positively selected for CCR7, excluding terminally differentiated effector memory CD45RA+ cells. Only Caucasian adults living in Nashville, Tennessee made up the donor group. As for this clone: The antigen is undetermined.

This CDR3 has 14 amino acids. Germline values: CDR1 GTSNPN, CDR2 SVGIG (reference sequence). V was clipped by 6 bases and J by 1 base, with 15 bases between them. At a deep level, the assay was run. The method was immunoSEQ multiplex PCR; TCRdb's version includes in-frame clones alone and lacks a portion of them. The sample records about 2.1 million clones, around 93% being singletons. Material for sequencing was naive CD8+ T cells from PBMCs. The source is a man aged 18 to 30 in good health. Some clones in this sample may be carry-over from other donors' samples. The V gene is TRBV30, the J gene TRBJ1-2; D remains ambiguous. The CDR3 bases are TGTGCCTGCCTAAAGGTGGGCCTTAACTATGGCTACACCTTC. Translated: CACLKVGLNYGYTF.